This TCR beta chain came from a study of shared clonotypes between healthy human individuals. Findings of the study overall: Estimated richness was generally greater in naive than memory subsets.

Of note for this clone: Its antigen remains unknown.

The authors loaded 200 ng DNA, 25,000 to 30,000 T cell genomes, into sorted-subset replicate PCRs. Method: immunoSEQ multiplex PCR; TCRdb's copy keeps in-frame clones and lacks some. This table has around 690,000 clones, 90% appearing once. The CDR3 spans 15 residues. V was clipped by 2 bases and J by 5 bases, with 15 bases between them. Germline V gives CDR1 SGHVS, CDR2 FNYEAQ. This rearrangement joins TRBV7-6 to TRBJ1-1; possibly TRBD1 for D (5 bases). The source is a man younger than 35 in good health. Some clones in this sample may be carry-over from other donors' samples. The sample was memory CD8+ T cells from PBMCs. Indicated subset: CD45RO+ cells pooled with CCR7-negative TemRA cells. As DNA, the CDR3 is TGTGCCAGCAGCTTATCCTTGGGGGGAGGGACTGAAGCTTTCTTT. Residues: CASSLSLGGGTEAFF.